Below, 12 T cell receptor beta chains from the same sample are listed, as sequenced in a study of T cell responses to AZD1222 COVID-19 vaccine. Libraries were prepared by immunoSEQ multiplex PCR; TCRdb keeps only in-frame clonotypes and omits some of them. The sample yields some 180,000 clones, approximately 90% seen once. This specimen was peripheral blood, taken 28 days after the second AZD1222 dose. The receptors come from an adult who received the AZD1222 COVID-19 vaccine.

This chain joins TRBV10-1 and TRBJ2-2; D is undetermined. CDR1 and CDR2 (germline): WNHNN, SYGVQD (reference sequence). The V gene lost 8 bases and the J gene lost 5 bases, with 15 bases spanning the gap. The CDR3 is 14 amino acids. CDR3 protein: CASRSSGPTGELFF. Written as DNA, the CDR3 is TGCGCCAGCCGATCCTCCGGGCCGACCGGGGAGCTGTTTTTT.

The chain is built from TRBV4-1 and TRBJ2-3, with TRBD2 identical over 9 bases. Germline V CDR1 and CDR2: MGHRA, YSYEKL. CDR3 length equals 17 residues. Germline trimming cut 4 bases from V and 2 bases from J; bases unmatched to any gene: 10. CDR3 loop: CASSRLLAGADTDTQYF. The CDR3, as DNA: TGCGCCAGCAGCCGCTTACTAGCGGGTGCTGACACAGATACGCAGTATTTT.

This chain uses TRBV9 with TRBJ2-5; 7 positions match TRBD1. V was pared by 2 bases and J by 5 bases, with 3 bases of the junction left unmatched. The germline CDR1 and CDR2 sequences are SGDLS and YYNGEE. The CDR3 spans 13 residues. CDR3 DNA sequence: TGTGCCAGCAGCGTTGACAGGGTTGAGACCCAGTACTTC. Translated: CASSVDRVETQYF.

The chain carries TRBV4-2 and TRBJ2-7, with a tentative D call TRBD2 (6 bases). The ends were cut back, 4 bases at V and 7 bases at J, with 17 bases in the middle. CDR3 length equals 14 residues. Germline V gene lookup returns CDR1 LGHNA and CDR2 YNFKEQ. The CDR3 spells CASSPTGGMREQYF. The CDR3 DNA reads TGTGCCAGCAGCCCCACCGGGGGTATGAGGGAGCAGTACTTC.

This clone turned up a few times. This sequence joins TRBV11-2 and TRBJ2-5, with D hard to call. Per germline, CDR1 SGHAT and CDR2 FQNNGV. The CDR3 runs to 17 residues. Trimming removed 5 bases at V and 4 bases at J, with 23 bases between. The DNA of the CDR3 is TGTGCCAGCAGCCGCGGTTGGGTAAGGGTGTATCCAGAGACCCAGTACTTC. It specifies CASSRGWVRVYPETQYF.

The rearrangement links TRBV18 to TRBJ1-6, with 7 bases aligning to TRBD1. The CDR3 sequence is 16 residues long. The V and J ends lost 3 bases and 3 bases, in that order; junction bases with no gene match: 5. The germline V gene has CDR1 KGHSH and CDR2 LQKENI. The CDR3 DNA is TGTGCCAGCTCACCGGACAGGTTGCTCTATAATTCACCCCTCCACTTT. It translates to CASSPDRLLYNSPLHF.

The chain uses TRBV4-1 and TRBJ2-1, with TRBD2 identical over 11 bases. Germline lookup yields CDR1 MGHRA and CDR2 YSYEKL. This CDR3 comprises 17 residues. J gave up 0 bases and V 5 bases, and 6 bases lay outside the gene matches. In nucleotides, the CDR3 is TGCGCCAGCAGCTTGAAGACTAGCGGGGTCTCCTACAATGAGCAGTTCTTC. Translated: CASSLKTSGVSYNEQFF.

The rearrangement links TRBV30 to TRBJ2-7; D is ambiguous. V gave up 3 bases and J gave up 3 bases, with 6 bases separating them. Per the germline V gene, CDR1 is GTSNPN and CDR2 is SVGIG (reference sequence). This CDR3 is 11 amino acids long. CDR3 sequence reads: CAWSISYEQYF. The CDR3 DNA reads as TGTGCCTGGAGCATCAGCTACGAGCAGTACTTC.

As concerns this clone: This specimen includes other DNA sequences encoding the same CDR3. J is TRBJ2-2 and V is TRBV18; the match to TRBD2 covers 7 bases. Trimming at V came to 1 base and at J to 4 bases, leaving 0 bases not matched to a gene. The CDR3 is 14 residues long. CDR1 is KGHSH, CDR2 LQKENI, per germline. The CDR3 DNA reads TGTGCCAGCTCACCACGCGGGGGCACCGGGGAGCTGTTTTTT. Translated: CASSPRGGTGELFF. Supplemented by reference TRBV18 and TRBJ2-2, the full variable domain reads NAGVMQNPRHLVRRRGQEARLRCSPMKGHSHVYWYRQLPEEGLKFMVYLQKENIIDESGMPKERFSAEFPKEGPSILRIQQVVRGDSAAYFCASSPRGGTGELFFGEGSRLTVL.

The chain combines TRBV7-2 with TRBJ1-5; 7 positions agree with TRBD1. Trimming cost V 3 bases and J 0 bases; bases outside gene matches: 8. The length of the CDR3 is 17 residues. Germline CDR1 SGHTA, CDR2 FQGNSA. CDR3 sequence: CASSLVGRGYSNQPQHF. The CDR3 DNA sequence: TGTGCCAGCAGCTTGGTCGGCAGGGGGTATAGCAATCAGCCCCAGCATTTT.

The chain carries TRBV4-1 and TRBJ2-5, with D unclear. The CDR3 extends over 15 amino acids. V was clipped by 5 bases and J by 1 base, with 14 bases between them. Germline V gene lookup returns CDR1 MGHRA and CDR2 YSYEKL. The CDR3: CASSGLLGLQETQYF. The CDR3 DNA is TGCGCCAGCAGCGGTTTACTGGGCCTCCAAGAGACCCAGTACTTC.

V gene TRBV7-6 combines with J gene TRBJ2-7; the D gene is possibly TRBD1 (6 bases). Germline lookup yields CDR1 SGHVS and CDR2 FNYEAQ. The CDR3 is 12 residues long. Trimming took 2 bases from V and 4 from J, leaving 6 bases between them. The CDR3 region is CASSLTGYEQYF. The CDR3 nucleotides are TGTGCCAGCAGCTTAACAGGGTACGAGCAGTACTTC.